This T cell receptor (beta chain) was captured in a study of CD8 T cells in Susac syndrome. On the study more broadly: Patients with Susac syndrome were, at the time of blood collection, therapy-naive, maintained on corticosteroids, or maintained on intravenous immunoglobulin alone. Study results and limitations: Clonal expansion was absent from the CD4+ T cell repertoires in Susac syndrome.

While CD8+ and CD4+ T cells were isolated negatively, TEMRA cells were enriched by FACS. Random hexamers were used to reverse transcribe 0.5 to 1 ug of RNA. By means of immunoSEQ multiplex PCR, TCR beta CDR3 spanning 54 Vbeta and 13 Jbeta underwent amplification. TCRdb re-called the immunoSEQ multiplex PCR reads with MiXCR, one entry per CDR3 protein. The table lists over 100,000 distinct CDR3 sequences, just over 95% of them singletons. With regard to this clonotype: What it binds is not known.

This TCR derives from a human donor with Susac syndrome. Sequencing used CD4+ T cells from PBMCs.

The CDR3 DNA follows: TGTGCCCTGGGGGCCGAAAGCTCCTACAATGAGCAGTTCTTC. Translation gives CALGAESSYNEQFF. This chain links TRBV30 with TRBJ2-1; the D gene is possibly TRBD1 (6 bases). This CDR3 has 14 residues. Trimming took off 8 bases at V and 0 bases at J, with 14 bases between the two ends. In germline, CDR1 is GTSNPN, CDR2 SVGIG (reference sequence).